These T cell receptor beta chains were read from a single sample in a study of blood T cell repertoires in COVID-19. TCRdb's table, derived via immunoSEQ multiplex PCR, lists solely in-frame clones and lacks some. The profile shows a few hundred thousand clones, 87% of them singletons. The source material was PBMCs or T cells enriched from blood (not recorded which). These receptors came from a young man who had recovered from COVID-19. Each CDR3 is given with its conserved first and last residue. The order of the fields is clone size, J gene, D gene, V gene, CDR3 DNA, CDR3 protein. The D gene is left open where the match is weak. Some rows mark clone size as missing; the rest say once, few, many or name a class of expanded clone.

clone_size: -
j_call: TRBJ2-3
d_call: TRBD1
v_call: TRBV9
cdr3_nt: TGTGCCAGCAGCCATGGACAGGGTATTACAGATACGCAGTATTTT
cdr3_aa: CASSHGQGITDTQYF

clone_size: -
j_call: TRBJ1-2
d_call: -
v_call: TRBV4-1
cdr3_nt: TGCGCCAGCAGCCAAAGGACTGCCGCTAACTATGGCTACACCTTC
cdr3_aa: CASSQRTAANYGYTF

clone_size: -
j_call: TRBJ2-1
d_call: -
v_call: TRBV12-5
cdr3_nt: TGTGCTAGTGGTTTGTCCTATGAGCAGTTCTTC
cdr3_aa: CASGLSYEQFF

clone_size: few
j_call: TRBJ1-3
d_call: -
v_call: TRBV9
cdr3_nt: TGTGCCAGCAGCCCGATGACAGTTTCTGGAAACACCATATATTTT
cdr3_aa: CASSPMTVSGNTIYF

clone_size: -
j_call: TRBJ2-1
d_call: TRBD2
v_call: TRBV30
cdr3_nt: TGTGCCTGGAGCCGAGGTAGCGGGGGGGCCTATGAGCAGTTCTTC
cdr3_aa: CAWSRGSGGAYEQFF

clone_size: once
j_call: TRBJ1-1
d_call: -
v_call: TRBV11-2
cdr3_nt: TGTGCCAGCAGCCTCCCGAGACCACGGTTCGGGACTGAAGCTTTCTTT
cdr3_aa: CASSLPRPRFGTEAFF

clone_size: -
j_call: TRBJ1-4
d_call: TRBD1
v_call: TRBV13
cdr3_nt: TGTGCCAGCAGTCCACAGGGGACCGCAACTAATGAAAAACTGTTTTTT
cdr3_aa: CASSPQGTATNEKLFF

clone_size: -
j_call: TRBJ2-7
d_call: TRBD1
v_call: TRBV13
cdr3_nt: TGTGCCAGCAGCAACTGGCTTAATATCACAGGGGGCGAGCAGTACTTC
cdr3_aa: CASSNWLNITGGEQYF

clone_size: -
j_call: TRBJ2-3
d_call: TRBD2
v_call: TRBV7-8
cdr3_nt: TGTGCCAGCAGCTCTAGCGGGGGGTCGGCGACGCAGTATTTT
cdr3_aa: CASSSSGGSATQYF

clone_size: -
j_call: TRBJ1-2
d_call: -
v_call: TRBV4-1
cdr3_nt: TGCGCCAGCAGCCAAGATCCGAGGCCCCGGAGGGATGGCTACACCTTC
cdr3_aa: CASSQDPRPRRDGYTF